Below, one T cell receptor beta chain is given with its context. Its target is not known. Methods described previously were used for bulk TCR libraries, and listed TCR primers were applied. TCRdb reanalysed the PCR reads using MiXCR and keeps one entry per CDR3 protein. This table holds over 600,000 distinct CDR3 sequences, 15% to 20% found once. The data belong to a study of molecular identifiers for immune sequencing clone quantification. The study, taken as a whole, reports: Amid approximately 1 million naive cells, spiked Jurkat TCR RNA from one cell was reportedly still detectable.

RNA fractions of 10%, 30% or 50% and about 19,000 to 1,100,000 sorted cells were the source of naive CD8 libraries. Sorting recovered naive CD8 T cells on a CD8+CD4-CCR7+CD45RA+ profile. Per germline, CDR1 SGDLS and CDR2 YYNGEE. The CDR3 has 14 amino acids. V lost 0 bases and J 0 bases, leaving 7 bases between the germline ends. Material for sequencing was naive CD8+ T cells from blood, with Jurkat cell RNA spiked in. As for subset: FACS-sorted CD8+CD4-CCR7+CD45RA+ naive T cells. This TCR derives from a human donor in good health. Some libraries in this study had Jurkat cell RNA spiked in. The genes are TRBV9 and TRBJ2-7, with D perhaps TRBD1 (5 bases). Written as DNA, the CDR3 is TGTGCCAGCAGCGTAGCCAGGGACTCCTACGAGCAGTACTTC. It codes for CASSVARDSYEQYF.